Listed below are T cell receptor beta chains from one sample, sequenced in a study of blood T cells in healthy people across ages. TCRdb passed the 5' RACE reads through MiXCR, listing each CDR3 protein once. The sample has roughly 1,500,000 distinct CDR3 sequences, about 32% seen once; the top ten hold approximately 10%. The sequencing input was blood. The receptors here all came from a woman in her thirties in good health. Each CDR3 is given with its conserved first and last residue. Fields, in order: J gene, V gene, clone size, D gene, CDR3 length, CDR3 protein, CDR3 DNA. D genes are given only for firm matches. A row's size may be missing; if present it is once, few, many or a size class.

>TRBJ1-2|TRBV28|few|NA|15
CASSSLRGGLGGYTF
TGTGCCAGCAGTTCGTTAAGAGGGGGACTCGGTGGCTACACCTTC
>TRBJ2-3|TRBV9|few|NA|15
CASSVSGTKADTQYF
TGTGCCAGCAGCGTCTCCGGGACAAAGGCAGATACGCAGTATTTT
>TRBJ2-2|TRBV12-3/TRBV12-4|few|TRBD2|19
CASRLRGLAGSSDTGELFF
TGTGCCAGCAGGTTGAGGGGACTAGCGGGATCTTCTGACACCGGGGAGCTGTTTTTT
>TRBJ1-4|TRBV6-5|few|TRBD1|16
CASSYSAGTANEKLFF
TGTGCCAGCAGTTACTCAGCCGGGACAGCTAATGAAAAACTGTTTTTT
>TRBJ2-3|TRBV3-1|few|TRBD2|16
CASSRSGGSSTDTQYF
TGTGCCAGCAGCCGGAGCGGGGGCTCTAGCACAGATACGCAGTATTTT
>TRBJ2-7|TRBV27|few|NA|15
CASSLSTVGGDEQYF
TGTGCCAGCAGTTTATCCACAGTGGGAGGAGACGAGCAGTACTTC
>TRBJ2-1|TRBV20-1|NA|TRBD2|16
CSARVSGRVRVNEQFF
TGCAGTGCTAGAGTGAGCGGGAGGGTCAGGGTGAATGAGCAGTTCTTC
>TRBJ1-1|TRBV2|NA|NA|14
CASRGLSRNTEVFF
TGTGCCAGCAGGGGGTTAAGCCGGAACACTGAAGTTTTCTTT
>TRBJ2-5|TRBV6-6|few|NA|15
CASSQDNRNQETQYF
TGTGCCAGCAGCCAAGACAACCGTAACCAAGAGACCCAGTACTTC
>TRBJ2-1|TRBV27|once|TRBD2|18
CASSPTNLLAGGYNEQFF
TGTGCCAGCAGTCCTACCAACCTTCTCGCGGGAGGATACAATGAGCAGTTCTTC
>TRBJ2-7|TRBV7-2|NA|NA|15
CASSLLIYGSHEQYF
TGTGCCAGCAGCTTGCTTATTTATGGGTCTCACGAGCAGTACTTC
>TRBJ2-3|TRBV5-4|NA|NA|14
CASSLELPVDTQYF
TGTGCCAGCAGCTTGGAACTTCCGGTGGATACGCAGTATTTT
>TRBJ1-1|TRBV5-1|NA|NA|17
CASSPMTAVNLNTEAFF
TGCGCCAGCAGCCCTATGACAGCAGTCAACTTGAACACTGAAGCTTTCTTT
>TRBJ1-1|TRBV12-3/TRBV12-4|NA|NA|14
CASSNRGAGAEAFF
TGTGCCAGCAGTAACCGGGGGGCGGGCGCTGAAGCTTTCTTT
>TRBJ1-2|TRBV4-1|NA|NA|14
CASSQDSIQVGYTF
TGCGCCAGCAGCCAAGATTCGATCCAGGTCGGCTACACCTTC
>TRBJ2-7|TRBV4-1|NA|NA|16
CASSHAAGQTSYEQYF
TGCGCCAGCAGCCACGCTGCTGGACAGACCTCCTACGAGCAGTACTTC
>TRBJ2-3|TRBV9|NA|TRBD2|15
CASSSSGRKGDTQYF
TGTGCCAGCAGCTCTAGCGGGAGGAAAGGAGATACGCAGTATTTT
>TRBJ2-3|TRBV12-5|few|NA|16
CASGLVLGGRTDTQYF
TGTGCTAGTGGTTTGGTACTAGGGGGGCGCACAGATACGCAGTATTTT
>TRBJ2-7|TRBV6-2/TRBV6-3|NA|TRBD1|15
CASSAGGGVAYEQYF
TGTGCCAGTAGCGCAGGGGGCGGGGTAGCCTACGAGCAGTACTTC
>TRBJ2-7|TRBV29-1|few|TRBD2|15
CSVAHGTTSRDGQYF
TGCAGCGTTGCCCACGGGACGACTAGCAGGGACGGGCAGTACTTC
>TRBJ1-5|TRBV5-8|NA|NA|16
CASSGLRGGLNQPQHF
TGTGCCAGCAGCGGCCTCCGGGGGGGGCTTAATCAGCCCCAGCATTTT
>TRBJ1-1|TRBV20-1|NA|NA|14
CSASEGPSSTEAFF
TGCAGTGCCAGTGAGGGTCCTTCATCCACTGAAGCTTTCTTT
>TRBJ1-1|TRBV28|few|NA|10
CAVGGTEAFF
TGTGCCGTCGGGGGCACTGAAGCTTTCTTT
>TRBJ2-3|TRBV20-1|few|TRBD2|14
CSAKSGGAIDTQYF
TGCAGTGCAAAGAGCGGGGGGGCGATAGATACGCAGTATTTT
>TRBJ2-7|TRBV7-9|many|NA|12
CASSSDPVEQYF
TGTGCCAGCAGCTCCGACCCCGTCGAGCAGTACTTC
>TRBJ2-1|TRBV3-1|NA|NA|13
CASSPSWAGEQFF
TGTGCCAGCAGCCCGTCCTGGGCCGGTGAGCAGTTCTTC
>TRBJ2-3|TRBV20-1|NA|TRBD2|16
CSAKGSGRLGTDTQYF
TGCAGTGCTAAAGGTAGCGGGAGATTGGGCACAGATACGCAGTATTTT
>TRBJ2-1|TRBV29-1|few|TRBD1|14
CSVGDSGSYNEQFF
TGCAGCGTTGGGGACAGTGGATCCTACAATGAGCAGTTCTTC
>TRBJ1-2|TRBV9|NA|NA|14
CASSVAADNYSYTF
TGTGCCAGCAGCGTAGCAGCTGATAACTATAGCTACACCTTC
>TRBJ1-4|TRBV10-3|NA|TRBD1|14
CATKQGADNEKLFF
TGTGCCACAAAACAGGGGGCAGATAATGAAAAACTGTTTTTT
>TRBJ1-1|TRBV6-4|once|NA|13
CASKAGTDTEAFF
TGTGCCAGCAAGGCCGGGACGGACACTGAAGCTTTCTTT
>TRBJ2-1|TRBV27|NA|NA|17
CASSLRPGPPLRNEQFF
TGTGCCAGCAGTTTACGACCCGGACCCCCTCTACGCAATGAGCAGTTCTTC
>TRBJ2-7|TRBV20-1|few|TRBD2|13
CSAAGDSSYEQYF
TGCAGTGCAGCGGGGGATAGCTCCTACGAGCAGTACTTC
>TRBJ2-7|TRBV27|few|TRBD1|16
CASSLSRQGMIYEQYF
TGTGCCAGCAGTTTATCAAGACAGGGTATGATCTACGAGCAGTACTTC
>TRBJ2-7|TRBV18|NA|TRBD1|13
CASSQTTGVAQYF
TGTGCCAGCTCACAGACGACAGGGGTCGCGCAGTACTTC
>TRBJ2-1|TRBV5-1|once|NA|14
CASRQTPGYNEQFF
TGCGCCAGCAGACAGACCCCGGGGTACAATGAGCAGTTCTTC
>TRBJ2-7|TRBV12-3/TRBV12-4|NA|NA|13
CASSSGVPYEQYF
TGTGCCAGCAGCTCGGGGGTCCCCTACGAGCAGTACTTC
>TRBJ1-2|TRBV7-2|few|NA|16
CASRIAGRGVYYGYTF
TGTGCCAGCAGGATAGCCGGTCGGGGTGTCTACTATGGCTACACCTTC
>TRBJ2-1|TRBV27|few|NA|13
CASKGAPYNEQFF
TGTGCCAGCAAGGGAGCCCCTTACAATGAGCAGTTCTTC
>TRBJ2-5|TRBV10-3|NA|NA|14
CAISESGGGETQYF
TGTGCCATCAGTGAGTCCGGCGGCGGAGAGACCCAGTACTTC
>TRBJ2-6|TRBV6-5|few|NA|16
CASSPLHEAGANVLTF
TGTGCCAGCAGCCCCCTACACGAAGCTGGGGCCAACGTCCTGACTTTC
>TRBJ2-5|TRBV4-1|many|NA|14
CASSQVMTQETQYF
TGCGCCAGCAGCCAAGTAATGACTCAAGAGACCCAGTACTTC
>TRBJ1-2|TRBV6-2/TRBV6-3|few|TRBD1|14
CASSSPDRDYGYTF
TGTGCCAGCAGTTCCCCGGACAGGGACTATGGCTACACCTTC
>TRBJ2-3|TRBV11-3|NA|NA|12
CASSQGGRAQYF
TGTGCCAGCAGTCAGGGGGGGAGGGCGCAGTATTTT
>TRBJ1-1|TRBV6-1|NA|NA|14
CASIGAPLNTEAFF
TGTGCCAGCATCGGGGCACCCTTGAACACTGAAGCTTTCTTT
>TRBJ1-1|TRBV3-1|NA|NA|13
CASSQYQITEAFF
TGTGCCAGCAGCCAATACCAGATCACTGAAGCTTTCTTT
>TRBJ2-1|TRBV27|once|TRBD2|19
CANSLFRNLGLAGFNEQFF
TGTGCCAACAGTTTATTCCGCAATCTCGGACTAGCGGGATTCAATGAGCAGTTCTTC
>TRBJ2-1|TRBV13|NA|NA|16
CASSDPSERAYNEQFF
TGTGCCAGCAGCGACCCTAGCGAGAGGGCCTACAATGAGCAGTTCTTC
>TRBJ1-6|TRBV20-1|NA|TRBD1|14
CSARQGAYNSPLHF
TGCAGTGCTAGACAGGGGGCGTATAATTCACCCCTCCACTTT
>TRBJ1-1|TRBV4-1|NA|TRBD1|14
CASSQTGMSAEAFF
TGCGCCAGCAGCCAGACAGGGATGAGCGCTGAAGCTTTCTTT
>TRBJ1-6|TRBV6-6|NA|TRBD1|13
CASRGQVRSPLHF
TGTGCCAGCAGAGGACAGGTTCGGTCACCCCTCCACTTT